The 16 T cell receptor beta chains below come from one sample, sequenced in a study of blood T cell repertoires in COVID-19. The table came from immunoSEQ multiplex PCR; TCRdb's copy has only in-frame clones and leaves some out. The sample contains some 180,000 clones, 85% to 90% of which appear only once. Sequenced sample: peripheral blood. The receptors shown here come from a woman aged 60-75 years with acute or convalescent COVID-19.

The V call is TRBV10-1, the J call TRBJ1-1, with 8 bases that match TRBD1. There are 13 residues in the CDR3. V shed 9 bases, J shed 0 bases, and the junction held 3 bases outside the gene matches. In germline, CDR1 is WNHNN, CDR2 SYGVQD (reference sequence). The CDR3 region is CASRQGLNTEAFF. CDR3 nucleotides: TGCGCCAGTCGACAGGGGCTGAACACTGAAGCTTTCTTT.

In nucleotides, the CDR3 is TGTGCCAGCAGCGTAGGGGGAGGAATGAACACTGAAGCTTTCTTT. This translates into CASSVGGGMNTEAFF. The chain employs TRBV9 and TRBJ1-1, with unresolved D. V was shortened by 0 bases and J by 0 bases, with 9 bases between the two germline ends. Germline CDR1 and CDR2: SGDLS and YYNGEE. The CDR3 spans 15 residues.

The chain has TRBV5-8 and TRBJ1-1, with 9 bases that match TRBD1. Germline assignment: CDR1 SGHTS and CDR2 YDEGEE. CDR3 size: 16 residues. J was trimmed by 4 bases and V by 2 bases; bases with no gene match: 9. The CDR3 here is CASSLWTGVKSTEAFF. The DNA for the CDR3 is TGTGCCAGCAGCTTATGGACAGGGGTAAAGAGCACTGAAGCTTTCTTT.

This CDR3 is CASSLWRLGNSGNTIYF. CDR3 nucleotides: TGTGCCAGCAGCTTATGGAGGTTGGGGAACTCTGGAAACACCATATATTTT. V gene TRBV7-2 combines with J gene TRBJ1-3; no firm D call. Trimming stripped 2 bases from V and 0 bases from J, with 14 bases between. Germline CDR1 reads SGHTA; CDR2 reads FQGNSA. This CDR3 comprises 17 residues.

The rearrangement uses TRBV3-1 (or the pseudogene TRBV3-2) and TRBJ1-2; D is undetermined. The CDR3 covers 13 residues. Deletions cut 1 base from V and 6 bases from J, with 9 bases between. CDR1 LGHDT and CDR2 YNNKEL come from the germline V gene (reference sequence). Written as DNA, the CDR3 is TGTGCCAGCAGCCAAGTGGCAGTGGATGGCTACACCTTC. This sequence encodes CASSQVAVDGYTF.

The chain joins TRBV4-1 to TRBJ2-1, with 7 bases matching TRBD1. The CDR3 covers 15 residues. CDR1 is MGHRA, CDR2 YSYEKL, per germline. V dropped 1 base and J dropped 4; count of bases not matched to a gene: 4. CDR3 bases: TGCGCCAGCAGCCAAGGACAGGGTTCGTACAATGAGCAGTTCTTC. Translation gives CASSQGQGSYNEQFF.

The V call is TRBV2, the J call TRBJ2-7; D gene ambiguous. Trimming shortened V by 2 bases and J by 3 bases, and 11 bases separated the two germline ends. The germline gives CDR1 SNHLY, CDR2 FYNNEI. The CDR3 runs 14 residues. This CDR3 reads CASSESPGFYEQYF. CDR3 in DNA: TGTGCCAGCAGTGAATCCCCAGGATTCTACGAGCAGTACTTC.

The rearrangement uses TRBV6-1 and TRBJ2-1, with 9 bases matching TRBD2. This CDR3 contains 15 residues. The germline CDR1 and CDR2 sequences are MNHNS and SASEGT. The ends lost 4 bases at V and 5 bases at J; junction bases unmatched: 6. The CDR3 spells CASSVASGVNNEQFF. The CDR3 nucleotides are TGTGCCAGCAGTGTAGCTAGCGGGGTTAACAATGAGCAGTTCTTC.

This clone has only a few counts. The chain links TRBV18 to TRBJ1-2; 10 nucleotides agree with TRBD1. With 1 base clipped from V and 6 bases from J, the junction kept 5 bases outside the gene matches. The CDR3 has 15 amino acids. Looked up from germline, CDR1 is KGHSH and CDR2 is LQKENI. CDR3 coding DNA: TGTGCCAGCTCACCACGAGGACAGGGGGGACATGGCTACACCTTC. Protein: CASSPRGQGGHGYTF.

The CDR3, as DNA: TGCGCCAGCAGCCTCGAGCGGGAATATGAGCAGTTCTTC. Translating it yields CASSLEREYEQFF. The rearrangement uses TRBV5-1 and TRBJ2-1; TRBD2 aligns across 7 bases. Trimming cost V 4 bases and J 8 bases; bases outside gene matches: 6. Germline-derived CDR1 and CDR2 are SGHRS and YFSETQ. This CDR3 is built from 13 residues.

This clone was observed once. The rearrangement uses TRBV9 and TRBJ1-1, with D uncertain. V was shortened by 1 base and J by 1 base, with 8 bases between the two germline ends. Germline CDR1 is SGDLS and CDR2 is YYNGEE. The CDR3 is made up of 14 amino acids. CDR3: CASSVTQKNTEAFF. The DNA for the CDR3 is TGTGCCAGCAGCGTAACACAGAAGAACACTGAAGCTTTCTTT.

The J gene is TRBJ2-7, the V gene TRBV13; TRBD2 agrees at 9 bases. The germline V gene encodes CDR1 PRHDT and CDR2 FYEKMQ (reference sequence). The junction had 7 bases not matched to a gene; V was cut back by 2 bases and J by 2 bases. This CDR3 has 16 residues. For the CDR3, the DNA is TGTGCCAGCAGCTTAAAGATTAGCGGGAGACCCTACGAGCAGTACTTC. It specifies CASSLKISGRPYEQYF.

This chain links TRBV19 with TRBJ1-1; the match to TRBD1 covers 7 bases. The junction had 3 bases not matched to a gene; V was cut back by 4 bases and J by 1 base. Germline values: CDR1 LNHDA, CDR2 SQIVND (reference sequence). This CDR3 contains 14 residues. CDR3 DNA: TGTGCCAGTAGTACCGGGACAGAGAACACTGAAGCTTTCTTT. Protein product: CASSTGTENTEAFF.

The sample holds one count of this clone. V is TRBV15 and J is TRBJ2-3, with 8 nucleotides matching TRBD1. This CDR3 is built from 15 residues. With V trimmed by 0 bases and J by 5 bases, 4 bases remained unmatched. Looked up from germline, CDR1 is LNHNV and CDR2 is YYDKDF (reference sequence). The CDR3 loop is CATSRDRGRLDTQYF. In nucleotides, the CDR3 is TGTGCCACCAGCAGAGACAGGGGGCGACTAGATACGCAGTATTTT.

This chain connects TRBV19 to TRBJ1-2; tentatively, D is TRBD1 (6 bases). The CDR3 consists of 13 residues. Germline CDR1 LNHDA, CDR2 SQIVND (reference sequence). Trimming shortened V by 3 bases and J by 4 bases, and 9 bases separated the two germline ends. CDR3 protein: CASSITGTYGYTF. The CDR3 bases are TGTGCCAGTAGTATTACAGGGACCTATGGCTACACCTTC. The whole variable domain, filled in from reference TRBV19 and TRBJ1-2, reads DGGITQSPKYLFRKEGQNVTLSCEQNLNHDAMYWYRQDPGQGLRLIYYSQIVNDFQKGDIAEGYSVSREKKESFPLTVTSAQKNPTAFYLCASSITGTYGYTFGSGTRLTVV.

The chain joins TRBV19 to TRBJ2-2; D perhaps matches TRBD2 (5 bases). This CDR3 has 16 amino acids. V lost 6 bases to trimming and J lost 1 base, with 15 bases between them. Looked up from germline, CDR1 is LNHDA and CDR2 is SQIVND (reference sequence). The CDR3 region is CASSPSEAVNTGELFF. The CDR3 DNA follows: TGTGCCAGTAGCCCCAGTGAAGCGGTGAACACCGGGGAGCTGTTTTTT. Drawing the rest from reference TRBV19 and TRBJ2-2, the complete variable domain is DGGITQSPKYLFRKEGQNVTLSCEQNLNHDAMYWYRQDPGQGLRLIYYSQIVNDFQKGDIAEGYSVSREKKESFPLTVTSAQKNPTAFYLCASSPSEAVNTGELFFGEGSRLTVL.